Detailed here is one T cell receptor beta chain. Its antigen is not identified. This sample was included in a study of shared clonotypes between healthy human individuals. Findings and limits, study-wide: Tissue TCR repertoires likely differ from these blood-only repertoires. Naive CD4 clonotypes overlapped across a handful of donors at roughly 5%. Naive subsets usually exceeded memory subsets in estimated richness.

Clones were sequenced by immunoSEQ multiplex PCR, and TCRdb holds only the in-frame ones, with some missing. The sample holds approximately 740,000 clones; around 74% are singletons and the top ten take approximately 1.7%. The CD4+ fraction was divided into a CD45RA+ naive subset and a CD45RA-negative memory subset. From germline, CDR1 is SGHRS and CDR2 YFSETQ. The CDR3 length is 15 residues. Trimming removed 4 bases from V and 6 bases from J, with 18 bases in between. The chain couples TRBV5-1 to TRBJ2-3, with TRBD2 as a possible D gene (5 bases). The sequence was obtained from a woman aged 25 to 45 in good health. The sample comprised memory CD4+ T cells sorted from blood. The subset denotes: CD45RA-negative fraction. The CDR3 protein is CASSRSGTNADTQYF. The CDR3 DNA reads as TGCGCCAGCAGCAGAAGCGGAACAAACGCGGATACGCAGTATTTT.